Sequencing of this T cell receptor (beta chain) was carried out in a study of beta chain features in type 1 diabetes. Trimming cost V 4 bases and J 5 bases, with 13 bases left between them. The CDR3 has 14 amino acids. Germline CDR1 reads SSHAT; CDR2 reads FNYEAQ (reference sequence). Using CD45RO/CCR7/CD25/CD127/CD95/CD27, CD4+ naive, central memory, regulatory and stem cell-like memory cells were sorted. Expressed TCRB transcripts were sequenced, since all the RNA that had been isolated was reverse transcribed. The repertoire was sequenced with immunoSEQ multiplex PCR; TCRdb's copy has only in-frame clones and lacks some. The table lists roughly 400,000 clones, around 9.6% of them singletons. A note on this clone: The antigen remains undetermined.

Broader study findings: Among patients, naive, central memory and Treg TCRB repertoires appeared more similar than among healthy donors. With patients and controls alike, PCR might favor shorter templates to an equal degree. TCRB CDR3s were moderately but significantly shorter in Type 1 diabetes patients in all four CD4+ subsets.

V is TRBV7-7 and J is TRBJ2-3; either TRBD1 or TRBD2 may fit D (5 bases each). Sequencing input: central memory CD4+ T cells from blood. The TCR sequence derives from a man in his thirties or forties with type 1 diabetes. In DNA form, the CDR3 reads TGTGCCAGCAGCTATTGGCGTGGGGGAGATACGCAGTATTTT. Protein product: CASSYWRGGDTQYF.